This T cell receptor (beta chain) emerged from a study of naive and memory T cell subsets (dated by TCRdb to the late 2010s). Study-wide context: An open-source, UMI-based TCR alpha and beta sequencing pipeline was applied to sorted naive and memory peripheral blood T cell subsets. RNA was DNase-treated and reverse transcribed with TCR constant-region primers, mostly using SuperScript III. The results of the functional CMV T cell responses matched the IgG serology results in every case.

Library creation used UMI-ligation and nested PCR. The beta constant-region primer consisted of an equimolar mixture of two oligonucleotides that together covered TRBC1 and TRBC2. The ligated cDNA went through four rounds of PCR with nested alpha and beta constant-region primers together with the SP2 primer. T4 RNA ligase 1 ligated a single-stranded oligonucleotide carrying the SP2 primer and a 12-nucleotide UMI to the cDNA 3' end. Incubation of the ligation reaction lasted about 19-24 hours at 16 degrees C. PCR2 was typically run as a SYBR Green qPCR and stopped at a predetermined threshold to prevent over-amplification. Agencourt AMPure XP magnetic beads were used for all purifications after the first. Library amounts were measured by Qubit and library quality was assessed on a TapeStation, where the main peak was expected at around 650 bp. Pooled libraries were sequenced on an Illumina MiSeq with v2 2x251 paired-end kits, typically giving about 0.85-2.3 million reads per sample. Each sample was pooled at around 4 nM, and roughly 4.5-7.5% PhiX was included to help cluster recognition. On the study's bioinformatics: Decombinator assigned V and J genes to Demultiplexor-processed FASTQ reads by tag matching, allowing a single base-pair mismatch. Collapsinator used UMIs to correct both sequencing errors and frequency errors arising from PCR heterogeneity. CDR3Translator translated TCRs and extracted CDR3s from the conserved cysteine to the FGXG phenylalanine, flagging non-productive sequences. Gini, Shannon entropy and inverse Simpson indices were calculated on repertoires that had been subsampled to equal numbers of UMI-defined TCRs. Clonotype abundance distributions were fitted to a power law by maximum likelihood within the linear range. When run on a single naive CD8 sample, MIGEC and the pipeline yielded similar UMI counts, similar unique TCR numbers and similar clonal distributions. A set of approximately 7,300 CMV-associated CDR3 sequences, compiled from VDJdb and a published dataset, was used to search the repertoires. TCRdb trimmed public reads at Q25 via fastp, called clones via MiXCR and kept in-frame beta chains. Each CDR3 protein appears once, grouped with its most common genes and DNA. The V and J calls and clone size come from TCRdb's table, not from the authors' own analysis. This sample holds over 25,000 distinct CDR3 sequences; 15% to 20% were observed only once. Of the sample, 3% to 3.5% falls within the top ten clones.

V ends up 5 bases short and J 2 bases short, with an unmatched junction base count of 3. Reading the germline V gene gives CDR1 MNHEY and CDR2 SVGEGT. From the cysteine up to the phenylalanine, the CDR3 has a length of 15 residues. The DNA shown is the 45-base CDR3, in frame from base 1. Separate amplification of TCR alpha and beta chain libraries was performed from the second PCR step onward. To determine each donor's CMV status, fresh PBMCs were stimulated overnight with CMV viral lysate, and IFNgamma production from CD4+ T cells was then assessed. CD4 T cells were positively selected using Miltenyi beads, after which CD8 T cells were positively selected from the CD4-negative fraction. After staining for CD3, CD4, CD8, CD45RA, CD27 and a live/dead dye, cells were sorted on a BD Aria II into four subsets based on CD45RA and CD27. Effector memory cells were sorted as CD45RA-CD27-, whereas EMRA cells were sorted as CD45RA+CD27-. Blood was obtained from three healthy volunteers, and the blood from each volunteer was fractionated into CD4 and CD8 T cells and subsequently into four differentiation subsets. Roughly 110 ml of peripheral blood was collected from each donor, and PBMC were isolated by Ficoll-Paque PLUS density-gradient centrifugation. The sorted cells were lysed in RLT buffer, after which RNA was extracted using a Qiagen RNeasy kit and kept at -80 degrees C.

The paper's findings and limits, for the study overall: TCR abundance followed a power law whose exponent differed between naive and memory subsets but was consistent across the three individuals. Single alpha or beta chain sequences, rather than paired alpha/beta receptors, were used to define clonotypes. The repertoire findings for the naive and memory subsets could not be validated, as no ground truth was available. RNA-based TCR counts may be affected by expression changes linked to T cell activation and differentiation. In both CD4 and CD8 cells, the Gini index increased while Shannon and inverse Simpson diversity decreased from naive through CM, EM and EMRA. Once error correction was done, more than 85% of naive TCR sequences showed up just once, which made the naive abundance distributions much steeper than those of the memory subsets.

As for this clonotype: This clone's antigen is unknown. Base quality data are lacking; no much larger clone is found one base away.

The origin of this receptor is a human donor in good health. Sequenced material: effector memory CD4+ T cells from blood. The cell subset or site label, read with the paper, signifies: effector memory, CD45RA- CD27-. This sequence uses TRBV6-2 or TRBV6-3 and TRBJ1-5; TRBD1 fits 10 bases in the junction. The CDR3 protein: CASSPGTGGNQPQHF. The DNA sequence follows: TGTGCCAGCAGTCCCGGGACAGGGGGCAATCAGCCCCAGCATTTT.